A selection of T cell receptor beta chains follows, all from one sample in a study of circulating CD8 cells and anti-PD-1 response in melanoma. TCRdb reprocessed the reads with MiXCR, giving one entry per CDR3 protein. The data hold roughly 870 distinct CDR3 sequences, with 5.8% observed a single time. This sample comprised CD8+ T cells from PBMCs, obtained at baseline or after one month of anti-PD-1 therapy (not recorded which). The receptors here all came from a human donor with melanoma. CDR3s include the opening cysteine and the closing phenylalanine or tryptophan. A D gene is named only where the DNA matches it firmly. For some rows the clone size is stated as once, few or many, or as a class when expanded; others skip it.

NA	TRBV28	medium-sized	TRBJ2-1	TGTGCCAGCAGTTTAGGGCGGATAGCCTACAATGAGCAGTTCTTC	CASSLGRIAYNEQFF
NA	TRBV27	medium-sized	TRBJ1-2	TGTGCCAGCAGCCCTTCAGGGGTGGGGAACTATGGCTACACCTTC	CASSPSGVGNYGYTF
NA	TRBV19	NA	TRBJ2-1	TGTGCCAGTTCCTCCGGCTCCACCTCCTACAATGAGCAGTTCTTC	CASSSGSTSYNEQFF
NA	TRBV7-2	large	TRBJ2-3	TGTGCCAGCAGCTTAGGTGTCAGGGTGGGGGCAGATACGCAGTATTTT	CASSLGVRVGADTQYF
NA	TRBV5-1	large	TRBJ2-3	TGCGCCAGCAGCTTGGGGGGAGAGGGGCCAGATACGCAGTATTTT	CASSLGGEGPDTQYF
NA	TRBV2	large	TRBJ2-5	TGTGCCAGAAACAGGCGGAGGGACCAAGAGACCCAGTACTTC	CARNRRRDQETQYF
NA	TRBV27	large	TRBJ1-1	TGTGCCAGCAGTTTATTAGTGGGGGCTGAAGCTTTCTTT	CASSLLVGAEAFF
TRBD1	TRBV28	medium-sized	TRBJ2-1	TGTGCCAGCAGTTTACAGGGGGAGTCAGATGAGCAGTTCTTC	CASSLQGESDEQFF
NA	TRBV7-2	medium-sized	TRBJ2-7	TGTGCCAGCAGCTTAGTCCCTGTCGACGAGCAGTACTTC	CASSLVPVDEQYF
NA	TRBV14	NA	TRBJ2-1	TGTGCCAGCAGCCAATGGGACTCGCTAGAGCAGTTCTTC	CASSQWDSLEQFF